These 19 T cell receptor beta chains share one sample of origin, sequenced in a study of blood T cell repertoires in COVID-19. Profiling relied on immunoSEQ multiplex PCR, and the TCRdb table lists in-frame clones only, not all of them. The sample includes around 190,000 clones, 83% of them seen just once. Sequencing was performed on peripheral blood. Receptors originate from a woman aged 70-85 years with COVID-19, enrolled during active disease.

The V call is TRBV5-4, the J call TRBJ2-2; weak D call: TRBD1 (5 bases). Germline CDR1 is SGHNT and CDR2 is YYREEE (reference sequence). CDR3 length: 16 residues. The V end was cut by 4 bases, the J end by 1 base, with 14 bases between. CDR3 nucleotides: TGTGCCAGCAGCCGCATTTCAGGGTTGAACACCGGGGAGCTGTTTTTT. Translation gives CASSRISGLNTGELFF.

This chain connects TRBV12-3 or TRBV12-4 to TRBJ1-1; D not certain. V gave up 1 base and J gave up 7 bases, with 10 bases separating them. This CDR3 is 13 amino acids long. CDR3 residues: CASSLDTISEAFF. The CDR3 DNA reads TGTGCCAGCAGTTTAGACACGATAAGTGAAGCTTTCTTT.

This clone is a singleton in its sample. The chain combines TRBV24-1 with TRBJ1-1; D not certain. The length of the CDR3 is 14 residues. Germline V gene lookup returns CDR1 KGHDR and CDR2 SFDVKD. Trimming removed 5 bases at V and 5 bases at J, with 14 bases between. The CDR3 loop reads CATSGSGGLTEAFF. Written as DNA, the CDR3 is TGTGCCACCAGTGGCTCAGGCGGGCTAACTGAAGCTTTCTTT.

Concerning this clone itself: The identical CDR3 is also encoded by other nucleotide sequences in the sample. V is TRBV28 and J is TRBJ1-2; D is uncertain. Trimming pared 5 bases from V and 3 bases from J, leaving 7 bases between. The germline V gene has CDR1 MDHEN and CDR2 SYDVKM. This CDR3 has 12 amino acids. CDR3 protein: CASSPPDYGYTF. The CDR3 DNA reads as TGTGCCAGCAGTCCCCCCGACTATGGCTACACCTTC.

The V and J genes are TRBV20-1 and TRBJ2-7, with 16 bases lining up with TRBD2. With V trimmed by 3 bases and J by 6 bases, 5 bases remained unmatched. Germline values: CDR1 DFQATT, CDR2 SNEGSKA (reference sequence). This CDR3 has 15 residues. The CDR3 DNA reads TGCAGTGCTAGTGGGACTAGCGGGAGGGCCCTCGAGCAGTACTTC. Its protein product is CSASGTSGRALEQYF.

The chain couples TRBV4-3 to TRBJ2-2; the match to TRBD1 covers 8 bases. The V and J ends lost 5 bases and 4 bases, in that order; junction bases with no gene match: 9. The CDR3 sequence is 16 residues long. The V gene's germline CDR1 is LGHNA and CDR2 YSLEER. The DNA for the CDR3 is TGCGCCAGCAGCACCTGGACAGGGAGAATCACCGGGGAGCTGTTTTTT. This codes for CASSTWTGRITGELFF.

The chain is built from TRBV11-3 and TRBJ1-1; D gene ambiguous. The germline gives CDR1 SGHNT, CDR2 YENEEA. The CDR3 covers 14 residues. Between the trimmed V and J ends, which lost 1 base and 6 bases, there was a span of 12 bases. The CDR3 DNA is TGTGCCAGCAGCTTAGGAGACTTAGGCGCTGAAGCTTTCTTT. It is translated as CASSLGDLGAEAFF.

This chain's CDR3 is CASSLRLGGQGGHEQYF. The CDR3 bases are TGTGCCAGCAGCTTAAGGTTGGGTGGACAGGGGGGCCACGAGCAGTACTTC. The chain employs TRBV7-8 and TRBJ2-7; 10 bases match TRBD1. Germline values: CDR1 SGHVS, CDR2 FQNEAQ. The J segment lost 5 bases and the V segment lost 2 bases, leaving 12 bases of the junction unmatched. The CDR3 extends over 17 amino acids.

The rearrangement links TRBV5-4 to TRBJ2-1; perhaps TRBD2 as D (5 bases). From germline, CDR1 is SGHNT and CDR2 YYREEE (reference sequence). V lost 1 base and J lost 10, with 12 bases in between. The length of the CDR3 is 13 residues. The CDR3 sequence is CASSLSASSEQFF. The CDR3 DNA reads as TGTGCCAGCAGCTTGAGCGCTAGCAGCGAGCAGTTCTTC.

The chain carries TRBV7-2 and TRBJ2-5; the match to TRBD2 covers 11 bases. The CDR3 consists of 15 residues. Germline values: CDR1 SGHTA, CDR2 FQGNSA. Trimming took 0 bases from V and 5 from J; bases not matched to a gene: 2. CDR3 sequence reads: CASSLALAGEETQYF. The CDR3 DNA sequence: TGTGCCAGCAGCTTAGCACTAGCGGGAGAGGAGACCCAGTACTTC.

The chain recombines TRBV9 with TRBJ2-3; D is unclear. Germline V gene lookup returns CDR1 SGDLS and CDR2 YYNGEE. The CDR3 sequence is 13 residues long. V dropped 4 bases and J dropped 5 bases, with 11 bases sitting between them. The CDR3 spells CASSFATVDTQYF. CDR3 DNA: TGTGCCAGCAGCTTCGCCACTGTAGATACGCAGTATTTT.

The chain carries TRBV7-2 and TRBJ1-1, with D uncertain. Germline-derived CDR1 and CDR2 are SGHTA and FQGNSA. V was cut by 4 bases and J by 3 bases, with 9 bases left in between. The CDR3 extends over 13 amino acids. CDR3 DNA: TGTGCCAGCAGCTCCCTAATCTACACTGAAGCTTTCTTT. It yields the protein CASSSLIYTEAFF.

V and J are TRBV30 and TRBJ2-5, with D perhaps TRBD2 (6 bases). This CDR3 is built from 14 residues. Germline CDR1 GTSNPN, CDR2 SVGIG (reference sequence). V lost 4 bases, J lost 5 bases, and 17 bases lay in between. Here the CDR3 DNA reads TGTGCCTGGACCAACCTGGGGAGCGGGGAGACCCAGTACTTC. Its translation: CAWTNLGSGETQYF.

This chain connects TRBV19 to TRBJ1-1; 9 bases line up with TRBD1. The CDR3 runs to 15 residues. The J segment lost 3 bases and the V segment lost 7 bases, leaving 9 bases of the junction unmatched. CDR1 is LNHDA and CDR2 is SQIVND in the germline V gene (reference sequence). CDR3 DNA: TGTGCCAGTACCCTCGGGACAGGGTGGGACACTGAAGCTTTCTTT. Translating it yields CASTLGTGWDTEAFF.

This sequence joins TRBV18 and TRBJ1-5; TRBD1 agrees at 8 bases. CDR1 and CDR2 from the germline V gene are KGHSH and LQKENI. CDR3 length equals 15 residues. V gave up 6 bases and J gave up 6 bases; unmatched junction bases: 10. As DNA, the CDR3 is TGTGCCAGCTCCCAGGGCGGACAGGGCGGTCAGCCCCAGCATTTT. Protein: CASSQGGQGGQPQHF.

This clone occurred a few times. V and J are TRBV27 and TRBJ1-2; D remains ambiguous. The CDR3 is 16 amino acids. Trimming cost V 0 bases and J 4 bases, with 15 bases left between them. CDR1 and CDR2 (germline): MNHEY, SMNVEV (reference sequence). The CDR3 coding sequence is TGTGCCAGCAGTTTATCCGTCGGACTCAACACCTATGGCTACACCTTC. This gives the protein CASSLSVGLNTYGYTF.

The chain has TRBV29-1 and TRBJ2-7; TRBD1 might be the D (6 bases). CDR3 length equals 12 residues. CDR1 SQVTM and CDR2 ANQGSEA come from the germline V gene. Trimming took 4 bases from V and 5 from J, leaving 12 bases between them. CDR3: CSVGGPFNEQYF. CDR3 nucleotide sequence: TGCAGCGTTGGGGGGCCCTTCAACGAGCAGTACTTC.

This rearrangement joins TRBV5-1 to TRBJ2-5; no definite D call. Germline values: CDR1 SGHRS, CDR2 YFSETQ. V gave up 4 bases and J gave up 2 bases, with 12 bases separating them. The CDR3 runs to 14 residues. In DNA, the CDR3 is TGCGCCAGCAGCCAACTGCTACCTCAAGAGACCCAGTACTTC. Amino acid sequence: CASSQLLPQETQYF.

This chain links TRBV28 with TRBJ1-2; 10 bases match TRBD1. The CDR3 is made up of 15 amino acids. Germline V gene lookup returns CDR1 MDHEN and CDR2 SYDVKM. V shed 6 bases and J 1 base; nucleotides not matched to a gene: 5. The CDR3 loop is CASRDGTGDNYGYTF. In DNA, the CDR3 is TGTGCCAGCAGGGACGGGACAGGGGATAACTATGGCTACACCTTC.